This T cell receptor (beta chain) was obtained from a study of T cells after yellow fever vaccination. One entry per CDR3 protein results from TCRdb running MiXCR on the 5' RACE reads. The sample includes 510,000 or so distinct CDR3 sequences, 15% to 20% of them seen just once. CDR3 length: 13 amino acids. CDR1 and CDR2 from the germline V gene are DFQATT and SNEGSKA (reference sequence). Sequencing was performed on PBMCs, taken 15 days after the yellow fever booster vaccination. The J gene is TRBJ2-4, the V gene TRBV20-1; D may be TRBD1 (6 bases). The receptor was derived from a man in his thirties or forties who received the YFV17D yellow fever vaccine. In nucleotides, the CDR3 is TGCAGGCCCGAATCAGGGGTCAAAAACATTCAGTACTTC. Residues: CRPESGVKNIQYF.